This record concerns one T cell receptor (beta chain) sequence. Looked up from germline, CDR1 is SGDLS and CDR2 is YYNGEE. V was cut by 2 bases and J by 0 bases, with 11 bases left in between. The CDR3 loop spans 16 amino acids. These data belong to a study of blood T cell repertoires in COVID-19. As originally analysed: Estimation of nucleated cell counts was performed using reference gene primer amplification. The data were produced by immunoSEQ multiplex PCR, yet TCRdb's version contains in-frame clones alone and is incomplete. V and J calls plus clone size are reproduced from that table; the DNA served to infer D and trimming. The sample has 150,000 to 200,000 clones, about 85% seen once.

Material: peripheral blood. The chain couples TRBV9 to TRBJ2-2, with D maybe TRBD2 (5 bases). This sequence originates from a woman at least 80 years old in a cohort sampled during active or convalescent COVID-19. The CDR3 protein is CASSVLGGSNTGELFF. In DNA form, the CDR3 reads TGTGCCAGCAGCGTTCTAGGCGGGTCGAACACCGGGGAGCTGTTTTTT.